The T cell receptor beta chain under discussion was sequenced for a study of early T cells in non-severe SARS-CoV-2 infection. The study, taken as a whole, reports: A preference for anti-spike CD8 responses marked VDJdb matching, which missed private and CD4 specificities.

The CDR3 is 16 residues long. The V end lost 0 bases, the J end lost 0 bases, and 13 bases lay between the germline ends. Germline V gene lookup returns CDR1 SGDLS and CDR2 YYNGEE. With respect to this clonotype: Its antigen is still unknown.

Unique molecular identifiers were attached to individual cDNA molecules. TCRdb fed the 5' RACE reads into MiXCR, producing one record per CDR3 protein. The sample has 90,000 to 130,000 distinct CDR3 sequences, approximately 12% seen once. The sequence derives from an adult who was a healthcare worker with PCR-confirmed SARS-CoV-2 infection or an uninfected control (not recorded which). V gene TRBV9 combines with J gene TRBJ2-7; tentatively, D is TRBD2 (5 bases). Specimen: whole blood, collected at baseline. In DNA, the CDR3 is TGTGCCAGCAGCGTAGCAGGAGGTCTGGGCTCCTACGAGCAGTACTTC. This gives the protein CASSVAGGLGSYEQYF.